The rows below give T cell receptor beta chains drawn from one sample of a study of vaccination effects on CD4 cells after COVID-19. Their antigens remain unidentified. Libraries were prepared by immunoSEQ multiplex PCR; TCRdb keeps only in-frame clonotypes and omits some of them. Of approximately 30,000 clones listed, roughly 73% are singletons. The input for sequencing was CD4+ T cells from PBMCs cultured with HCoV-OC43 spike peptides, taken before COVID-19 vaccination. All receptors come from a human donor who received a COVID-19 vaccine. Each CDR3 is given with its conserved first and last residue. Fields, in order: D gene, V gene, clone size, CDR3 length, J gene, CDR3 protein, CDR3 DNA. A D gene is named only where the DNA matches it firmly. Only part of the rows carry a size: once, few, many, or a class if the clone is expanded.

D: -
V: TRBV7-2
size: -
length: 14
J: TRBJ2-7
CDR3: CASSLGGIYYEQYF
DNA: TGTGCCAGCAGCTTAGGGGGGATATACTACGAGCAGTACTTC

D: TRBD1
V: TRBV29-1
size: -
length: 15
J: TRBJ2-2
CDR3: CSVSFGTGYTGELFF
DNA: TGCAGCGTTTCCTTTGGGACAGGGTACACCGGGGAGCTGTTTTTT

D: TRBD2
V: TRBV28
size: -
length: 16
J: TRBJ2-7
CDR3: CASSLRISGKTYEQYF
DNA: TGTGCCAGCAGTTTAAGGATTAGCGGGAAAACCTACGAGCAGTACTTC

D: -
V: TRBV28
size: few
length: 15
J: TRBJ1-2
CDR3: CASSLDRRANYGYTF
DNA: TGTGCCAGCAGTTTAGACCGGAGAGCTAACTATGGCTACACCTTC

D: -
V: TRBV3-1/TRBV3-2
size: few
length: 11
J: TRBJ2-2
CDR3: CGSGNTGELFF
DNA: TGTGGGAGCGGGAACACCGGGGAGCTGTTTTTT

D: -
V: TRBV9
size: -
length: 13
J: TRBJ2-3
CDR3: CASSVVGTDTQYF
DNA: TGTGCCAGCAGCGTAGTAGGCACAGATACGCAGTATTTT

D: -
V: TRBV2
size: few
length: 15
J: TRBJ1-3
CDR3: CASSEARFSGNTIYF
DNA: TGTGCCAGCAGTGAAGCGCGATTCTCTGGAAACACCATATATTTT

D: TRBD1
V: TRBV28
size: -
length: 17
J: TRBJ1-5
CDR3: CASSRDRGLDSNQPQHF
DNA: TGTGCCAGCAGTCGGGACAGGGGGTTGGATAGCAATCAGCCCCAGCATTTT

D: TRBD2
V: TRBV3-1/TRBV3-2
size: -
length: 17
J: TRBJ2-5
CDR3: CASSQVLGLAGEETQYF
DNA: TGTGCCAGCAGCCAGGTTCTGGGACTAGCGGGAGAAGAGACCCAGTACTTC

D: -
V: TRBV7-2
size: -
length: 15
J: TRBJ2-1
CDR3: CASSPLRVLYNEQFF
DNA: TGTGCCAGCAGCCCGTTGCGAGTCCTCTACAATGAGCAGTTCTTC

D: -
V: TRBV28
size: -
length: 13
J: TRBJ1-1
CDR3: CASTTSAGTEAFF
DNA: TGTGCCAGCACAACGAGCGCCGGCACTGAAGCTTTCTTT

D: -
V: TRBV12-3/TRBV12-4
size: -
length: 13
J: TRBJ1-1
CDR3: CASSLGSPRKAFF
DNA: TGTGCCAGCAGTTTAGGCAGCCCGAGGAAAGCTTTCTTT

D: -
V: TRBV4-2
size: -
length: 15
J: TRBJ1-1
CDR3: CASSQADKTNTEAFF
DNA: TGTGCCAGCAGCCAAGCTGACAAGACTAACACTGAAGCTTTCTTT

D: TRBD1
V: TRBV6-5
size: -
length: 15
J: TRBJ2-7
CDR3: CASSLTGGSSYEQYF
DNA: TGTGCCAGCAGTTTGACAGGGGGGAGCTCCTACGAGCAGTACTTC

D: -
V: TRBV27
size: once
length: 14
J: TRBJ1-2
CDR3: CASSLKGAGYGYTF
DNA: TGTGCCAGCAGTTTAAAGGGCGCGGGCTATGGCTACACCTTC

D: TRBD2
V: TRBV19
size: -
length: 14
J: TRBJ2-7
CDR3: CASSRGGSSYEQYF
DNA: TGTGCCAGTAGTCGGGGAGGGAGCTCCTACGAGCAGTACTTC

D: -
V: TRBV6-5
size: -
length: 14
J: TRBJ2-3
CDR3: CASSYRRPTDTQYF
DNA: TGTGCCAGCAGTTACCGTCGGCCCACAGATACGCAGTATTTT

D: TRBD1
V: TRBV5-4
size: -
length: 12
J: TRBJ1-1
CDR3: CASSLDGTGAFF
DNA: TGTGCCAGCAGCTTGGACGGGACAGGGGCTTTCTTT

D: -
V: TRBV27
size: -
length: 16
J: TRBJ2-1
CDR3: CASRWVPASSYNEQFF
DNA: TGTGCCAGCAGATGGGTACCAGCTAGCTCCTACAATGAGCAGTTCTTC

D: -
V: TRBV5-4
size: -
length: 12
J: TRBJ2-7
CDR3: CASSQGLYEQYF
DNA: TGTGCCAGCAGTCAGGGCCTTTACGAGCAGTACTTC

D: -
V: TRBV3-1/TRBV3-2
size: -
length: 13
J: TRBJ2-1
CDR3: CASSRYRYNEQFF
DNA: TGTGCCAGCAGCCGTTATAGGTACAATGAGCAGTTCTTC

D: TRBD1
V: TRBV18
size: -
length: 14
J: TRBJ1-3
CDR3: CASSGQGSGNTIYF
DNA: TGTGCCAGCTCCGGACAGGGATCTGGAAACACCATATATTTT

D: TRBD2
V: TRBV4-2
size: -
length: 17
J: TRBJ2-7
CDR3: CASSQEVGLAGDNEQYF
DNA: TGTGCCAGCAGCCAAGAGGTAGGGCTAGCGGGGGACAACGAGCAGTACTTC

D: -
V: TRBV9
size: -
length: 16
J: TRBJ2-4
CDR3: CASSTGTGLAKNIQYF
DNA: TGTGCCAGCAGCACCGGGACTGGATTAGCCAAAAACATTCAGTACTTC

D: -
V: TRBV5-6
size: -
length: 14
J: TRBJ1-2
CDR3: CASSPEDLNYGYTF
DNA: TGTGCCAGCAGCCCCGAAGACCTTAACTATGGCTACACCTTC

D: TRBD1
V: TRBV11-2
size: -
length: 14
J: TRBJ1-2
CDR3: CASSSGQGTYGYTF
DNA: TGTGCCAGCAGCTCGGGACAGGGGACCTATGGCTACACCTTC

D: TRBD1
V: TRBV7-2
size: -
length: 18
J: TRBJ1-2
CDR3: CASSLASTGTGGVGGYTF
DNA: TGTGCCAGCAGCTTAGCCTCCACCGGGACAGGGGGAGTAGGGGGCTACACCTTC

D: -
V: TRBV15
size: -
length: 15
J: TRBJ2-3
CDR3: CATSRVRQYTDTQYF
DNA: TGTGCCACCAGCAGAGTACGACAGTACACAGATACGCAGTATTTT

D: -
V: TRBV3-1/TRBV3-2
size: -
length: 13
J: TRBJ1-2
CDR3: CASSLSEVYGYTF
DNA: TGTGCCAGCAGCCTATCAGAGGTCTATGGCTACACCTTC